These 24 T cell receptor beta chains originate from one sample sequenced in a study of blood T cell repertoires in COVID-19. Clones were read by immunoSEQ multiplex PCR, and TCRdb kept only the in-frame ones, dropping some. The table records 150,000 to 200,000 clones, approximately 83% of them present only once. The sample consisted of peripheral blood. These receptors came from a man in his fifties or sixties with acute or convalescent COVID-19.

V and J are TRBV6-2 or TRBV6-3 and TRBJ2-7; D perhaps matches TRBD2 (6 bases). The CDR3 loop spans 18 amino acids. V dropped 0 bases and J dropped 2 bases, with 20 bases sitting between them. The V gene's germline CDR1 is MNHEY and CDR2 SVGEGT. The CDR3 region is CASSYSRSQEGRTYEQYF. The CDR3 nucleotides are TGTGCCAGCAGTTACTCGAGGTCCCAAGAGGGGAGGACCTACGAGCAGTACTTC.

This chain joins TRBV7-3 and TRBJ2-1, with TRBD2 identical over 13 bases. V was pared by 3 bases and J by 4 bases, with 0 bases of the junction left unmatched. Per germline, CDR1 SGHTA and CDR2 FQGTGA. The CDR3 runs 15 residues. Here the CDR3 reads CASSLGLAGYNEQFF. The CDR3 DNA follows: TGTGCCAGCAGCTTGGGACTAGCGGGATACAATGAGCAGTTCTTC.

The gene calls are TRBV6-1 and TRBJ2-1, with D perhaps matching TRBD1 (7 bases). The length of the CDR3 is 13 residues. CDR1 MNHNS and CDR2 SASEGT come from the germline V gene. V lost 2 bases, J lost 6 bases, and 8 bases lay in between. CDR3 nucleotides: TGTGCCAGCAGTGAACAGGGGGGCAATGAGCAGTTCTTC. This gives the protein CASSEQGGNEQFF.

The V call is TRBV19, the J call TRBJ1-1; a weak D match, TRBD1 (5 bases). With 7 bases removed from V and 0 bases from J, the gap between germline ends came to 12 bases. This CDR3 has 14 residues. Per germline, CDR1 LNHDA and CDR2 SQIVND (reference sequence). The CDR3 DNA follows: TGTGCCAGTACCATCGGACACCTGAACACTGAAGCTTTCTTT. This sequence encodes CASTIGHLNTEAFF.

The genes are TRBV10-3 and TRBJ2-3, with D tentatively TRBD2 (5 bases). Trimming took off 9 bases at V and 3 bases at J, with 13 bases between the two ends. The CDR3 runs to 13 residues. Looked up from germline, CDR1 is ENHRY and CDR2 is SYGVKD. The chain's CDR3 is CAISLEATDTQYF. CDR3 nucleotides: TGTGCCATTTCACTAGAGGCGACAGATACGCAGTATTTT.

This clone was picked up one time. The rearrangement links TRBV6-6 to TRBJ1-4; 9 nucleotides match TRBD1. Germline CDR1 MNHNY, CDR2 SVGAGI (reference sequence). J was trimmed by 4 bases and V by 2 bases; bases with no gene match: 2. The CDR3 extends over 15 amino acids. CDR3 DNA sequence: TGTGCCAGCAGTTACCCGGGACAGGGTAATGAAAAACTGTTTTTT. Translating it yields CASSYPGQGNEKLFF.

The chain combines TRBV5-1 with TRBJ2-3; 10 bases fit TRBD2. This CDR3 is 14 amino acids long. The J segment lost 5 bases and the V segment lost 4 bases, leaving 4 bases of the junction unmatched. Germline CDR1 SGHRS, CDR2 YFSETQ. CDR3 nucleotides: TGCGCCAGCAGCGCGGGACTAGCGCGAGATACGCAGTATTTT. Translation: CASSAGLARDTQYF.

The chain is built from TRBV30 and TRBJ1-3; 8 nucleotides agree with TRBD1. V gave up 5 bases and J gave up 3 bases; unmatched junction bases: 6. Germline assignment: CDR1 GTSNPN and CDR2 SVGIG (reference sequence). There are 14 residues in the CDR3. CDR3 coding DNA: TGTGCCTGGGGAACTACAGGGGGTGGAAACACCATATATTTT. Protein: CAWGTTGGGNTIYF.

V is TRBV30 and J is TRBJ2-7; TRBD1 is a possible D gene (6 bases). Germline values: CDR1 GTSNPN, CDR2 SVGIG (reference sequence). V shed 4 bases and J shed 7 bases, with 20 bases lying between them. The CDR3 totals 14 residues. CDR3 DNA: TGTGCCTGGAACCGGCCCAGGGGATCCGGGGAGCAGTACTTC. It translates to CAWNRPRGSGEQYF.

This CDR3 reads CASSQASGGTEAFF. CDR3 in DNA: TGTGCCAGCAGCCAGGCCTCAGGGGGCACTGAAGCTTTCTTT. This sequence joins TRBV3-1 (or the pseudogene TRBV3-2) and TRBJ1-1; 7 bases are a match to TRBD1. The CDR3 covers 14 residues. Unmatched junction bases numbered 5, after V lost 3 bases and J lost 4 bases. Germline assignment: CDR1 LGHDT and CDR2 YNNKEL (reference sequence).

The chain joins TRBV7-9 to TRBJ2-5; D unclear. Germline CDR1 reads SEHNR; CDR2 reads FQNEAQ (reference sequence). The V gene lost 3 bases and the J gene lost 2 bases, with 13 bases spanning the gap. The CDR3 has 15 amino acids. The CDR3 bases are TGTGCCAGCAGCTTTCTAGGATCGACTCAAGAGACCCAGTACTTC. This gives the protein CASSFLGSTQETQYF.

The rearrangement uses TRBV4-2 and TRBJ1-4; D uncertain. This CDR3 has 16 amino acids. CDR1 LGHNA and CDR2 YNFKEQ come from the germline V gene. V dropped 0 bases and J dropped 8 bases, with 16 bases sitting between them. The CDR3 reads CASSQDLSRVGEKLFF. DNA of the CDR3: TGTGCCAGCAGCCAAGATCTTTCTCGGGTAGGCGAAAAACTGTTTTTT.

The rearrangement links TRBV5-6 to TRBJ1-2; 12 bases are a match to TRBD1. Germline CDR1 reads SGHDT; CDR2 reads YYEEEE. The CDR3 is 16 residues long. V gave up 0 bases and J gave up 8 bases; unmatched junction bases: 8. This CDR3 reads CASSLAPGQGARGYTF. In nucleotides, the CDR3 is TGTGCCAGCAGCTTGGCCCCGGGACAGGGGGCGAGAGGCTACACCTTC.

In its sample, this clone was seen once. The chain combines TRBV11-2 with TRBJ2-7; D is perhaps TRBD1 (5 bases). Trimming removed 5 bases from V and 6 bases from J, with 17 bases in between. Germline V gene data show CDR1 as SGHAT and CDR2 as FQNNGV. The CDR3 sequence is 14 residues long. CDR3 nucleotide sequence: TGTGCCAGCAGCCAAAACACAGGCGAGACCGAGCAGTACTTC. This codes for CASSQNTGETEQYF.

The rearrangement links TRBV5-1 to TRBJ1-5; D is perhaps TRBD1 (5 bases). V lost 0 bases, J lost 7 bases, and 11 bases lay in between. CDR3 length: 14 amino acids. CDR1 and CDR2 (germline): SGHRS, YFSETQ. In nucleotides, the CDR3 is TGCGCCAGCAGCTTGGGGCAGGGTAGACAGCCCCAGCATTTT. This sequence encodes CASSLGQGRQPQHF.

V and J are TRBV10-3 and TRBJ1-2; D unresolved. The CDR3 sequence is 15 residues long. V dropped 4 bases and J dropped 2 bases, with 14 bases sitting between them. CDR1 and CDR2 (germline): ENHRY, SYGVKD. As DNA, the CDR3 is TGTGCCATCAGTGCTCAGGACGGGAACAACTATGGCTACACCTTC. Residues: CAISAQDGNNYGYTF.

V usage is TRBV27 and J usage is TRBJ2-7; 7 bases align to TRBD1. The CDR3 is 14 amino acids. Germline-derived CDR1 and CDR2 are MNHEY and SMNVEV (reference sequence). The V segment lost 6 bases and the J segment 3 bases; nucleotides outside the gene matches: 8. The CDR3 sequence is CASRRQGSFYEQYF. CDR3 sequence (DNA): TGTGCCAGCAGGCGACAGGGCTCTTTCTACGAGCAGTACTTC.

The gene calls are TRBV27 and TRBJ1-5, with a tentative D call TRBD1 (5 bases). Looked up from germline, CDR1 is MNHEY and CDR2 is SMNVEV (reference sequence). The CDR3 extends over 15 amino acids. Trimming pared 6 bases from V and 2 bases from J, leaving 14 bases between. The CDR3 DNA reads as TGTGCCAGCAGGCCCTGGGAAGGGGGCAATCAGCCCCAGCATTTT. As protein: CASRPWEGGNQPQHF.

The V gene is TRBV30, the J gene TRBJ2-7; D is perhaps TRBD1 (6 bases). The CDR3 loop spans 15 amino acids. Germline values: CDR1 GTSNPN, CDR2 SVGIG (reference sequence). V lost 4 bases, J lost 8 bases, and 24 bases lay in between. The chain's CDR3 is CAWTSRGQALRKQYF. The DNA for the CDR3 is TGTGCCTGGACCTCACGGGGACAAGCTCTACGGAAGCAGTACTTC.

J is TRBJ1-4 and V is TRBV5-1; possible D gene TRBD1, 6 bases. The CDR3 spans 14 residues. The germline CDR1 and CDR2 sequences are SGHRS and YFSETQ. With 3 bases removed from V and 8 bases from J, the gap between germline ends came to 14 bases. CDR3 sequence reads: CASSSGTSDEKLFF. The CDR3 DNA follows: TGCGCCAGCAGCTCCGGGACATCTGACGAAAAACTGTTTTTT.

V and J are TRBV6-5 and TRBJ1-2; D might be TRBD1 (5 bases). V was trimmed by 6 bases and J by 8 bases, leaving 19 bases between them. Germline CDR1 is MNHEY and CDR2 is SVGAGI. The CDR3 has 14 amino acids. As DNA, the CDR3 is TGTGCCAGCAGGTCGCGGGACCCGCTTTGGGGCTACACCTTC. Translating it yields CASRSRDPLWGYTF.

This rearrangement joins TRBV28 to TRBJ1-2; the match to TRBD1 covers 8 bases. Germline V lookup: CDR1 MDHEN, CDR2 SYDVKM. This CDR3 is built from 14 residues. The junction had 9 bases not matched to a gene; V was cut back by 6 bases and J by 6 bases. The CDR3 sequence is CASSRTDRVNGYTF. For the CDR3, the DNA is TGTGCCAGCAGCCGCACGGACAGGGTTAATGGCTACACCTTC.

The chain joins TRBV20-1 to TRBJ2-7; 7 nucleotides align to TRBD2. The CDR3 is 13 amino acids. Per the germline V gene, CDR1 is DFQATT and CDR2 is SNEGSKA (reference sequence). Losses at the gene ends were 3 bases for V and 4 bases for J; bases not matched to a gene: 6. DNA for the CDR3: TGCAGTGCTAGTAGCGGGTCAGGGTACGAGCAGTACTTC. It is translated as CSASSGSGYEQYF.

The chain has TRBV11-3 and TRBJ2-3, with D possibly matching TRBD2 (6 bases). Trimming took off 8 bases at V and 8 bases at J, with 14 bases between the two ends. CDR3 length: 12 residues. CDR1 is SGHNT and CDR2 is YENEEA in the germline V gene. The chain's CDR3 is CASADGGRTQYF. The CDR3 DNA is TGTGCCAGCGCGGACGGGGGTCGTACGCAGTATTTT. Using reference TRBV11-3 and TRBJ2-3 for the parts outside the CDR3, the full variable domain is EAGVVQSPRYKIIEKKQPVAFWCNPISGHNTLYWYLQNLGQGPELLIRYENEEAVDDSQLPKDRFSAERLKGVDSTLKIQPAELGDSAVYLCASADGGRTQYFGPGTRLTVL.